The T cell receptor (beta chain) described here comes from a study of blood T cell repertoires in COVID-19 (dated by TCRdb to 2020 to 2022). At the level of the whole study: The collaborator samples originated in the United States, Italy and Spain and spanned the acute and convalescent phases of COVID-19. HLA class I and class II types, where available, came from metadata supplied by the sample provider rather than from assay-based typing. The prospective study material was composed of cDNA or gDNA derived from T cells, B-cell-depleted T cells, or PBMCs. The dataset comprised deeply sampled blood TCRbeta repertoires from subjects exposed to, actively infected with, or recovered from COVID-19. The sample metadata nearly always contained a de-identified subject ID, COVID-19 status, age in years and sex. Samples were obtained from the ongoing ImmuneRACE study (first 160 participants) and from roughly 1,300 subjects provided by 6 global collaborators. A freely available public database, intended as a resource for researchers studying the immune response to SARS-CoV-2, is where the repertoires were released. Overall study outcomes, separate from this receptor: The quantity of clinical and demographic metadata differed by source and by participant and was supplied without curation.

TCRbeta CDR3 regions were amplified from genomic DNA using the immunoSEQ Assay, a bias-controlled multiplex PCR. The study's processing was this. Within the assay, amplification of reference gene primers was used to estimate how many nucleated cells each sample contained. To quantify the absolute abundance of each unique TCRbeta CDR3 rearrangement, sequence reads were collapsed and filtered. For each sample, productive Simpson clonality was calculated as the square root of Simpson's diversity index over productive rearrangements. TCRdb took over this immuneACCESS table, retaining in-frame rearrangements with V and J assigned. Such tables are incomplete; in checked studies, under half of the missing clones stem from an unresolved V gene, and the remainder is unexplained. Clone size and the V and J calls come from that table; the DNA yielded D and trimming. The sample profile shows tens of thousands of clones; 75% to 85% of them were found once. The ten largest account for around 4.8% of the sample.

Regarding this clone: Its antigen has not been determined. No per-base quality is available; no much larger clone lies one base away.

Based on the germline V gene, the CDR1 and CDR2 sequences are KGHSH and LQKENI. The CDR3 contains 13 residues, cysteine and phenylalanine counted. Only the CDR3 portion is preserved as DNA: 39 bases, with reading frame beginning at the first base. V drops 4 bases and J drops 2 bases, leaving 9 bases in between. Whole blood was collected in K2EDTA tubes by collaborating institutions according to the institutions' own protocols. Collaborator samples were shipped for TCRbeta analysis as frozen whole blood, isolated PBMCs, or DNA extracted from either sample type. The source material was peripheral blood. The chain couples TRBV18 to TRBJ2-7; the D segment could be TRBD1, given 5 matching bases. The clonotype originates from an older woman with acute or convalescent COVID-19. For the CDR3, the sequence is CASSQDITYEQYF. Here is the DNA: TGTGCCAGCTCACAGGACATAACCTACGAGCAGTACTTC. The full variable domain, completed from the reference TRBV18 and TRBJ2-7 proteins outside the CDR3, reads NAGVMQNPRHLVRRRGQEARLRCSPMKGHSHVYWYRQLPEEGLKFMVYLQKENIIDESGMPKERFSAEFPKEGPSILRIQQVVRGDSAAYFCASSQDITYEQYFGPGTRLTVT.